The clone carrying this T cell receptor (beta chain) showed up just a few times. Its antigen is undetermined. The data are from a study of blood T cells in healthy people across ages. Findings and caveats of the study: Diversity of TCR beta per million T cells declined in a roughly linear way with age. Across samples, TCR beta diversity tracked strongly with naive T cell percentage. Expanded clonotype shifts may have been confounded, as the donors had an unknown CMV status.

With a J-beta primer mix and a sample-barcoded 5' primer, a second PCR ran roughly 6 to 12 cycles. TCRdb recomputed calls from the 5' RACE reads with MiXCR, one row per CDR3 protein. The repertoire holds 920,000 or so distinct CDR3 sequences, 40% to 50% seen once, with approximately 17% in the top ten. The germline CDR1 and CDR2 sequences are GTSNPN and SVGIG (reference sequence). This CDR3 contains 13 residues. J was trimmed by 5 bases and V by 6 bases; bases with no gene match: 3. Sequencing used blood. The clonotype originates from an older woman in good health. The chain carries TRBV30 and TRBJ2-3; 12 positions match TRBD2. The CDR3 region is CACRTSGIDTQYF. The CDR3 DNA reads TGTGCCTGCCGGACTAGCGGGATAGATACGCAGTATTTT.